Reported below is one TCR beta chain. The target antigen is unknown. The record originates from a study of beta chain features in type 1 diabetes. General study findings and limits: Shorter TCRB CDR3s, moderately but significantly so, marked every one of the four CD4+ subsets in Type 1 diabetes patients.

The CDR3 is 15 residues long. From germline, CDR1 is SGHVS and CDR2 FQNEAQ. The V end was cut by 1 base, the J end by 0 bases, with 7 bases between. What was sequenced were expressed TCRB transcripts, since all of the isolated RNA had been reverse transcribed. Clones were read by immunoSEQ multiplex PCR, and TCRdb kept only the in-frame ones, dropping some. The sample contains some 240,000 clones, around 15% of which appear only once. The chain links TRBV7-8 to TRBJ1-5; D unclear. Material: naive CD4+ T cells from blood. The origin of this receptor is a man under 40 with type 1 diabetes. In DNA form, the CDR3 reads TGTGCCAGCAGCTTAGTGTCGGGTAGCAATCAGCCCCAGCATTTT. Amino acid sequence: CASSLVSGSNQPQHF.